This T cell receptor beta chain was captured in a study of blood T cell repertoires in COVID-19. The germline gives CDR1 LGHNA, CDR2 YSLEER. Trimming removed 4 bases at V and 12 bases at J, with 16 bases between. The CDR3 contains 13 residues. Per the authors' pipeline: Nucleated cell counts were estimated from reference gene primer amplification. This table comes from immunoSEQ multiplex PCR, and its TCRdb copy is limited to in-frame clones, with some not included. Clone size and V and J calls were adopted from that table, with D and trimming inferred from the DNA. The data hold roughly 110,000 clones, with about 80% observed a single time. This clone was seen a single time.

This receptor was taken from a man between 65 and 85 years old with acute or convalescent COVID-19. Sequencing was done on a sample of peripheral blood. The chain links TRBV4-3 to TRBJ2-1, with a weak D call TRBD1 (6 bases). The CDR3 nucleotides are TGCGCCAGCAGCCTAGAACAGGGATTCGGGCAGTTCTTC. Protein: CASSLEQGFGQFF.